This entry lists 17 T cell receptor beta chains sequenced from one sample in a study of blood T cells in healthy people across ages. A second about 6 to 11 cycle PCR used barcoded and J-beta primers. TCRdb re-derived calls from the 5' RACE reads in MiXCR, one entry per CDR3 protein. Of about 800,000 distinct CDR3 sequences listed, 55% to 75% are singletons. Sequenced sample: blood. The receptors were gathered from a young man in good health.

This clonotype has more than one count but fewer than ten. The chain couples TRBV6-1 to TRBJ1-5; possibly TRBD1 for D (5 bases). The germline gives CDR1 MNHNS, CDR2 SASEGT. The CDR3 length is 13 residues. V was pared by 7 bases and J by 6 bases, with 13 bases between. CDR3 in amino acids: CASNSGIAQPQHF. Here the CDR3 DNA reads TGTGCCAGCAACTCAGGGATCGCTCAGCCCCAGCATTTT.

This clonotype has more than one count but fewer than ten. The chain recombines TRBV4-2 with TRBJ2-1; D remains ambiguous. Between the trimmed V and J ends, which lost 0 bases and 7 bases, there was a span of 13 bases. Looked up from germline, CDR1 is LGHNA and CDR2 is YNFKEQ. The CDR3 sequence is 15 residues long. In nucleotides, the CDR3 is TGTGCCAGCAGCCAAGAAGGCTCAAGAGGAAATGAGCAGTTCTTC. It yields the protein CASSQEGSRGNEQFF.

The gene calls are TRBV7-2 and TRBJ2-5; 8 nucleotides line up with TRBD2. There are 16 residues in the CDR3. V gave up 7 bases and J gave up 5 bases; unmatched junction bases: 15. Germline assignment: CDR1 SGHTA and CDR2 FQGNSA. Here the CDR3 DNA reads TGTGCCAGCACCGGGGGGGGAGGAGGGATTTTTGAGACCCAGTACTTC. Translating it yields CASTGGGGGIFETQYF.

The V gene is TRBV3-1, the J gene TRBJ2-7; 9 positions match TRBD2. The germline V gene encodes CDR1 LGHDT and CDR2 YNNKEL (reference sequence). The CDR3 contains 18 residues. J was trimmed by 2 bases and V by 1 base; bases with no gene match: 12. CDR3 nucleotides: TGTGCCAGCAGCCAAGTTGGGTCGGACTGGACTAGCGCCTACGAGCAGTACTTC. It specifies CASSQVGSDWTSAYEQYF.

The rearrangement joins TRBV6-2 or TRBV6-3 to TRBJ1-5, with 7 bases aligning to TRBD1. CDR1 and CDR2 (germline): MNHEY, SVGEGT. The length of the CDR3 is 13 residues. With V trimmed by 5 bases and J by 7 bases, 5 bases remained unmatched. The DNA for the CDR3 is TGTGCCAGCAGTCAACAGGGGAAGCAGCCCCAGCATTTT. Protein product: CASSQQGKQPQHF.

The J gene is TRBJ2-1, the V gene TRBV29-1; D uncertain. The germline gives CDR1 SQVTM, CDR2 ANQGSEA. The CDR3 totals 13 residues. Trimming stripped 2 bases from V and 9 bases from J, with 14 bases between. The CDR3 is CSVEMLEWGEQFF. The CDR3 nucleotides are TGCAGCGTTGAAATGCTTGAGTGGGGTGAGCAGTTCTTC.

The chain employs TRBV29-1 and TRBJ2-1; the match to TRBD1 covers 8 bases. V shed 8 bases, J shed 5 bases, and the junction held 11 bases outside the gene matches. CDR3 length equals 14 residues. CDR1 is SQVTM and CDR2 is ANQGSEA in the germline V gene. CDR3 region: CSCDRDRSNNEQFF. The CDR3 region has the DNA TGCAGCTGTGACCGGGACAGGTCTAACAATGAGCAGTTCTTC.

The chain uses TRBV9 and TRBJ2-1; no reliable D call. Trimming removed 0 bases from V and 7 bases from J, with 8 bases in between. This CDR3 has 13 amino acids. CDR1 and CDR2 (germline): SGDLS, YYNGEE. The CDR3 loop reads CASSVGFGNEQFF. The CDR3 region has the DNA TGTGCCAGCAGCGTAGGTTTTGGTAATGAGCAGTTCTTC.

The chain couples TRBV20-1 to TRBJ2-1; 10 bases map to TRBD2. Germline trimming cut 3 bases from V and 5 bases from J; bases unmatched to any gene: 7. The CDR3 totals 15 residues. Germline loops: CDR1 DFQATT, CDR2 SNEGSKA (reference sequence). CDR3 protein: CSASLPSGGNNEQFF. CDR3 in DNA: TGCAGTGCTAGCCTCCCTAGCGGGGGAAACAATGAGCAGTTCTTC.

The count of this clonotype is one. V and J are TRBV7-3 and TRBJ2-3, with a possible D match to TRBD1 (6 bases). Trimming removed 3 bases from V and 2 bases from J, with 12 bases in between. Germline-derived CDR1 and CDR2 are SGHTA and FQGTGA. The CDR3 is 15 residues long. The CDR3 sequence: CASSLSNRATDTQYF. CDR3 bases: TGTGCCAGCAGCTTGAGCAACAGGGCCACAGATACGCAGTATTTT.

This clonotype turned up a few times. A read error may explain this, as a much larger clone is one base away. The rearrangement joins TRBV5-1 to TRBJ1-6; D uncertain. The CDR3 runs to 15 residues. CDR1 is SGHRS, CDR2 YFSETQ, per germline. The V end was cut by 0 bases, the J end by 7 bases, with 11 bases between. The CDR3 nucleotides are TGCGCCAGCAGCTTGGAAGGCCCAGACAATTCACCCCTCCACTTT. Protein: CASSLEGPDNSPLHF.

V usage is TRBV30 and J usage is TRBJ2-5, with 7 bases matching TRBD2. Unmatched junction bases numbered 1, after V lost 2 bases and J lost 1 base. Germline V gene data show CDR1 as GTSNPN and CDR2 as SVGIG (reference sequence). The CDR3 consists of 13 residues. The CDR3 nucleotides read TGTGCCTGGAGTTGGGGGGGCCAAGAGACCCAGTACTTC. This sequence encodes CAWSWGGQETQYF.

CDR3 loop: CASSLGRYYEQYF. In DNA, the CDR3 is TGTGCCAGCAGCTTAGGCAGATACTACGAGCAGTACTTC. The chain combines TRBV7-9 with TRBJ2-7; D is unresolved. The CDR3 runs 13 residues. Germline CDR1 and CDR2: SEHNR and FQNEAQ (reference sequence). V gave up 1 base and J gave up 3 bases, with 7 bases separating them.

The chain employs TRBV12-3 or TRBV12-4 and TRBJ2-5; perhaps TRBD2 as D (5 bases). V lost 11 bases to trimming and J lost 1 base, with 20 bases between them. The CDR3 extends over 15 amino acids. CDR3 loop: CASALHGELQETQYF. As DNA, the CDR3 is TGTGCCTCAGCCCTACACGGGGAACTCCAAGAGACCCAGTACTTC.

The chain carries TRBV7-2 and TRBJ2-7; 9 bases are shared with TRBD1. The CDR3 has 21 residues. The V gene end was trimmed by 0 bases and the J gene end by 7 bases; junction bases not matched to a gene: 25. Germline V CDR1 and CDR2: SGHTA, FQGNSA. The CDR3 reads CASSLARARLGTGTRKVEQYF. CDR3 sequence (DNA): TGTGCCAGCAGCTTAGCGCGAGCTCGTCTAGGGACAGGGACCCGGAAGGTTGAGCAGTACTTC.

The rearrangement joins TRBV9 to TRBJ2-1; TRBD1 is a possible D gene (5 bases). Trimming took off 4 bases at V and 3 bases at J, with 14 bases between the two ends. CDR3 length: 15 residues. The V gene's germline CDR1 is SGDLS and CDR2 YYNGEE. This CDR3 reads CASSPQGSFYNEQFF. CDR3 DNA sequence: TGTGCCAGCAGCCCCCAGGGAAGTTTCTACAATGAGCAGTTCTTC.

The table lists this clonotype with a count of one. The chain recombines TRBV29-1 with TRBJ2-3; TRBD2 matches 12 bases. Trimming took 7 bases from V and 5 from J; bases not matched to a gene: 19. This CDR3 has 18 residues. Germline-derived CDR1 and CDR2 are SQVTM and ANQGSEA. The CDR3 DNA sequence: TGCAGCGCGGCCCGACTAGCGGGGGTCGGCCGGCATGTAGATACGCAGTATTTT. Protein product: CSAARLAGVGRHVDTQYF.